A selection of T cell receptor beta chains follows, all from one sample in a study of blood T cells in healthy people across ages. TCRdb redid the calling of the 5' RACE reads with MiXCR, one entry per CDR3 protein. This table has approximately 800,000 distinct CDR3 sequences, approximately 55% appearing once. Sequenced sample: blood. The source is a man of 80 years or more in good health. The CDR3 runs from the conserved cysteine through the conserved F or W. The D gene is left open where the match is weak. The listing skips clone size in some rows; elsewhere it reads once, few, many or a size class.

size | D | J | V | DNA | CDR3
once | NA | TRBJ2-5 | TRBV9 | TGTGCCAGCAGCGTAGGGGGAGAGTGGGGGGAGACCCAGTACTTC | CASSVGGEWGETQYF
NA | TRBD2 | TRBJ2-3 | TRBV7-2 | TGTGCCAGCAGTTCGGCGGGAGGGGTGCACAGATACGCGTATTTT | CASSSAGGVHRYAYF
NA | NA | TRBJ2-1 | TRBV5-1 | TGCGCCAGTAACACCGGGGTCCGAGTTAGCTCCTACAATGAGCAGTTCTTC | CASNTGVRVSSYNEQFF
NA | TRBD1 | TRBJ1-1 | TRBV5-1 | TGCGCCAGCAGCAAAGGACAGGGTGGAGGGACTGAAGCTTTCTTT | CASSKGQGGGTEAFF
few | TRBD2 | TRBJ2-1 | TRBV14 | TGTGCCAGCAGCCCTATGGGTTCACTAGCGGGAATGTTCTTC | CASSPMGSLAGMFF
NA | TRBD2 | TRBJ2-7 | TRBV11-2 | TGTGCCAGCAGCAGACCCTGGACAGCGGGAGGGCCTTCCCAGTACTTC | CASSRPWTAGGPSQYF
NA | NA | TRBJ2-7 | TRBV4-2 | TGTGCCAGCAGCCAAGATCCAGCGGGTGTTCGCAATGAGCAGTACTTC | CASSQDPAGVRNEQYF
NA | TRBD2 | TRBJ2-3 | TRBV20-1 | TGCAGTGCTAGACCACTAGCGCCCCCGGGAGATACGCTGTATTTT | CSARPLAPPGDTLYF
NA | NA | TRBJ1-6 | TRBV18 | TGTGCCAGCTCACCACGTCTGGAATCACCCCTCCACTTT | CASSPRLESPLHF
few | NA | TRBJ2-7 | TRBV4-1 | TGCGCCAGCAGCCATCTGGCTCACTCCTACGAGCAGTACTTC | CASSHLAHSYEQYF
NA | NA | TRBJ1-5 | TRBV20-1 | TGCAGTGTCCCGGGGCGGGGGGACGATCAGCCCCAGCATTTT | CSVPGRGDDQPQHF